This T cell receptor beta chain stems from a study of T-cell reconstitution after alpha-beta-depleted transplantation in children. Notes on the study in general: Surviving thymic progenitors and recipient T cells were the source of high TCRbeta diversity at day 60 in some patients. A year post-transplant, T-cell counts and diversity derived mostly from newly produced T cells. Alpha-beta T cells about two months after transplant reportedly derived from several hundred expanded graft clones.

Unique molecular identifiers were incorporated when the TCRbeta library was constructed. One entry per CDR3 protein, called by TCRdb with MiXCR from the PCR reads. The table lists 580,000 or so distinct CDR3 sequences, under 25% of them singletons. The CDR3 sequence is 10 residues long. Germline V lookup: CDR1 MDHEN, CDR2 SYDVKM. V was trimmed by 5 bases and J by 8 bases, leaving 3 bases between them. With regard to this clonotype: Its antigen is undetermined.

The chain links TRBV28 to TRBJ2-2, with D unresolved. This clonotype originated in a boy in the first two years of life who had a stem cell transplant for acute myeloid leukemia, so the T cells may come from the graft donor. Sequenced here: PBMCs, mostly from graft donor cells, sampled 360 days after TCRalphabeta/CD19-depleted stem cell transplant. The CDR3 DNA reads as TGTGCCAGCAGTGGAGGGGAGCTGTTTTTT. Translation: CASSGGELFF.